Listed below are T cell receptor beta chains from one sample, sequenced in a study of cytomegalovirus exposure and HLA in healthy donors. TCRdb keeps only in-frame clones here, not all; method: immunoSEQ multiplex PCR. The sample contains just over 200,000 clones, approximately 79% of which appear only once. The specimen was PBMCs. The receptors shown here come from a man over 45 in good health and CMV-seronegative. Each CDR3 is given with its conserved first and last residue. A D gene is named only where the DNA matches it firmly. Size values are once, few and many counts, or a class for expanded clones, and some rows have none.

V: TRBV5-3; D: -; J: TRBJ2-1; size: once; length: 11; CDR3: CARSSGDEQFF; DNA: TGTGCCAGAAGCTCGGGGGATGAGCAGTTCTTC
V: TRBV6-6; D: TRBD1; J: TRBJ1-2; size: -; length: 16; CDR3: CASSYSGDRRRGGYTF; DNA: TGTGCCAGCAGTTACTCGGGGGACAGGCGGAGAGGTGGCTACACCTTC
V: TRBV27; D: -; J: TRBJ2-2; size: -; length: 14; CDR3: CASSYQGRGGELFF; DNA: TGTGCCAGCAGTTACCAGGGAAGGGGCGGGGAGCTGTTTTTT
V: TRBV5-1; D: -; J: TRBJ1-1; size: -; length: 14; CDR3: CASSLAGGNTEAFF; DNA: TGCGCCAGCAGCTTGGCCGGTGGGAACACTGAAGCTTTCTTT
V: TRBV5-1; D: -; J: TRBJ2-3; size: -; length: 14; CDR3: CASSFVAATDTQYF; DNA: TGCGCCAGCAGCTTCGTAGCAGCCACAGATACGCAGTATTTT
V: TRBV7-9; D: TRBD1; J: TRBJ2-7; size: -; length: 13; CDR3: CSSRGQGQYEQYF; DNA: TGTTCCAGCAGGGGGCAGGGGCAGTACGAGCAGTACTTC
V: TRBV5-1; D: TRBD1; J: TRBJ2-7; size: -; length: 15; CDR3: CASSFAPGQGYEQYF; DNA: TGCGCCAGCAGCTTTGCCCCGGGACAGGGTTACGAGCAGTACTTC
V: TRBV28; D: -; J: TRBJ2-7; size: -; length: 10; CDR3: CASSSEEQYF; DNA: TGTGCCAGCAGTTCGGAGGAGCAGTACTTC
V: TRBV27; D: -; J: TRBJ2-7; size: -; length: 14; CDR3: CASSLSVGSYEQYF; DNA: TGTGCCAGCAGCCTTAGCGTGGGCTCCTACGAGCAGTACTTC
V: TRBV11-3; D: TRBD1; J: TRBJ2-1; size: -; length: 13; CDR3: CASSLGPDRVQFF; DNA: TGTGCCAGCAGCTTAGGACCCGACAGGGTCCAGTTCTTC
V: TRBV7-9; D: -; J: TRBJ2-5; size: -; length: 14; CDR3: CASSLGRRGETQYF; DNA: TGTGCCAGCAGCTTAGGTCGGCGAGGAGAGACCCAGTACTTC
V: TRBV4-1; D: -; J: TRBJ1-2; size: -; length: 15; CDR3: CASSPPAWGEGGYTF; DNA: TGCGCCAGCAGCCCTCCGGCCTGGGGTGAGGGTGGCTACACCTTC
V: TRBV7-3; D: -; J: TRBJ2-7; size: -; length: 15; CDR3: CASSEGGTGEWEQYF; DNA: TGTGCCAGCAGCGAAGGTGGTACGGGAGAATGGGAGCAGTACTTC
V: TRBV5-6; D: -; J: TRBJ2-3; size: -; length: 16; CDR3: CASSPYGAPSTDTQYF; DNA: TGTGCCAGCAGCCCCTATGGAGCACCTAGCACAGATACGCAGTATTTT
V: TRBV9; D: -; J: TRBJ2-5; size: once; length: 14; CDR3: CASSSLAEGETQYF; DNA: TGTGCCAGCAGCTCATTAGCGGAAGGGGAGACCCAGTACTTC
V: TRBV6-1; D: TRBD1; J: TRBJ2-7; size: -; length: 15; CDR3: CASSGNRDSLYEQYF; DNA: TGTGCCAGCAGTGGAAACCGGGACAGCCTATACGAGCAGTACTTC
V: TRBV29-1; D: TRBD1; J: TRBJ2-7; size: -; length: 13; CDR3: CSVDTGQVNEQYF; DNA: TGCAGCGTTGACACGGGACAGGTCAACGAGCAGTACTTC
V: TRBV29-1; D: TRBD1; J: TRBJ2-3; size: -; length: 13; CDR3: CSVGQGLTDTQYF; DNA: TGCAGCGTGGGACAGGGACTCACAGATACGCAGTATTTT
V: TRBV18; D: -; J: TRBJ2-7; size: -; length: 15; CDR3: CASSRGPGERYEQYF; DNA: TGTGCCAGCTCTAGAGGTCCAGGGGAGAGGTACGAGCAGTACTTC
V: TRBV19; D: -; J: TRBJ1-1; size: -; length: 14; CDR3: CASSPSQGNTEAFF; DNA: TGTGCCAGTAGTCCCTCCCAGGGGAACACTGAAGCTTTCTTT
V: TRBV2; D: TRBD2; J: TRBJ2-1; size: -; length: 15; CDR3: CASSPLAGRFNEQFF; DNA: TGTGCCAGCAGTCCTCTAGCGGGCCGCTTCAATGAGCAGTTCTTC
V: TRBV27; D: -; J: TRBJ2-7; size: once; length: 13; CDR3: CASSSGIHYEQYF; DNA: TGTGCCAGCAGTTCCGGGATACACTACGAGCAGTACTTC
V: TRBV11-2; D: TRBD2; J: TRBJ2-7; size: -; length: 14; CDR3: CASSLLAGDSEQYF; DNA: TGTGCCAGCAGCTTACTAGCGGGAGACAGCGAGCAGTACTTC
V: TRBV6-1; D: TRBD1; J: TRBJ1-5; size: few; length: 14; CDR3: CASRDREWNQPQHF; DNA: TGTGCCAGCAGGGACAGGGAGTGGAATCAGCCCCAGCATTTT